This T cell receptor (beta chain) was sequenced during a study of T cells in Graves' hyperthyroidism and ophthalmopathy. The V and J ends lost 3 bases and 5 bases, in that order; junction bases with no gene match: 9. The CDR3 covers 15 residues. The germline V gene has CDR1 MNHNS and CDR2 SASEGT. Patients were aged 18 to 65, had disease duration under 2 months, and had newly diagnosed hyperthyroidism. RNA transcripts yielded amplified TCR beta CDR3 regions. When the TCR CDR3 underwent first-round RT-PCR, the HTBI primer set was used. Via MiXCR, TCRdb re-called the multiplex PCR reads, giving one row per CDR3 protein. The data hold about 620,000 distinct CDR3 sequences, with roughly 15% observed a single time. Study-wide results and limits: In the analysis, a 13 V-J model separated ophthalmopathy from stable hyperthyroidism.

There are many counts of this clonotype. Its antigen is not known. The material sequenced was blood. This TCR was sampled from a woman in her twenties or thirties with Graves' hyperthyroidism. The chain joins TRBV6-1 to TRBJ1-1; 7 bases are shared with TRBD1. The chain's CDR3 is CASSEGVRGFTEAFF. In nucleotides, the CDR3 is TGTGCCAGCAGTGAGGGGGTCAGGGGGTTTACTGAAGCTTTCTTT.